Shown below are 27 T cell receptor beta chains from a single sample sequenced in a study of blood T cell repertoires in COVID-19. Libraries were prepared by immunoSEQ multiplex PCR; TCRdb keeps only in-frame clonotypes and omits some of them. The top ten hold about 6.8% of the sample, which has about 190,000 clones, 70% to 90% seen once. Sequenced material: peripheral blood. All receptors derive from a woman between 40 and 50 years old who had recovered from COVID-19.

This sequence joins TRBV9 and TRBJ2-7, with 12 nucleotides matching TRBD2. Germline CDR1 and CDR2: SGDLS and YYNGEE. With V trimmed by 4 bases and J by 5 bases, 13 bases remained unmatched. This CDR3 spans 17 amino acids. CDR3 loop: CASSPEGLAGTRHEQYF. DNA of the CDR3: TGTGCCAGCAGCCCCGAAGGACTAGCGGGAACACGGCACGAGCAGTACTTC.

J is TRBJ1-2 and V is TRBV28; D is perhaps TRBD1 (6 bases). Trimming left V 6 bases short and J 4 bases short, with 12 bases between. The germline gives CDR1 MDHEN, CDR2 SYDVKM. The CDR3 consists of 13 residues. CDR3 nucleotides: TGTGCCAGCAGCTATGGACAGCTCTATGGCTACACCTTC. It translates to CASSYGQLYGYTF.

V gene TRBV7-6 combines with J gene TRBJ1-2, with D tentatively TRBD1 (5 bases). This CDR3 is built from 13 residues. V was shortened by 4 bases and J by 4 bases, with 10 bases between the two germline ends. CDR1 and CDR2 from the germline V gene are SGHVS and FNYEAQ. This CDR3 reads CASSSVGGYGYTF. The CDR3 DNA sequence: TGTGCCAGCAGCTCCGTCGGGGGCTATGGCTACACCTTC.

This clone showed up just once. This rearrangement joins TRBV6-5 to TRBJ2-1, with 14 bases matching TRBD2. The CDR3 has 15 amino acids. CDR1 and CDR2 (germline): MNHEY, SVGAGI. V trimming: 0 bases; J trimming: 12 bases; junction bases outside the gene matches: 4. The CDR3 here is CASSYSGTSGSGQFF. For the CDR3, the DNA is TGTGCCAGCAGTTACTCCGGGACTAGCGGGAGTGGGCAGTTCTTC.

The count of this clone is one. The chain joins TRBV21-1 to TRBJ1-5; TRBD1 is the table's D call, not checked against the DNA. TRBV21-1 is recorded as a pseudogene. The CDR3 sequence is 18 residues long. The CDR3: CASSKAPPGRYSNQPQHF. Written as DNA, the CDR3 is TGTGCCAGCAGCAAAGCGCCGCCAGGGCGATATAGCAATCAGCCCCAGCATTTT.

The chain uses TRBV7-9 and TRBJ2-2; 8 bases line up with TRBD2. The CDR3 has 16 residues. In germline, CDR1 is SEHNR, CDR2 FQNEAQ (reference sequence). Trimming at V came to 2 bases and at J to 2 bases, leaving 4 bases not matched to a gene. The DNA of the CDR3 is TGTGCCAGCAGCTTACAACTAGCGGAAAACACCGGGGAGCTGTTTTTT. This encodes CASSLQLAENTGELFF. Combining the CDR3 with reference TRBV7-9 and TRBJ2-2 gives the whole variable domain DTGVSQNPRHKITKRGQNVTFRCDPISEHNRLYWYRQTLGQGPEFLTYFQNEAQLEKSRLLSDRFSAERPKGSFSTLEIQRTEQGDSAMYLCASSLQLAENTGELFFGEGSRLTVL.

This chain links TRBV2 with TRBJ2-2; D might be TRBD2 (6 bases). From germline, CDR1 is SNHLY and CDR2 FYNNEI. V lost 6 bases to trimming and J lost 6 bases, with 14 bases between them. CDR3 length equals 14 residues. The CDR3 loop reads CASRGGAVPGELFF. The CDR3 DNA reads TGTGCCAGCAGGGGGGGAGCGGTACCCGGGGAGCTGTTTTTT.

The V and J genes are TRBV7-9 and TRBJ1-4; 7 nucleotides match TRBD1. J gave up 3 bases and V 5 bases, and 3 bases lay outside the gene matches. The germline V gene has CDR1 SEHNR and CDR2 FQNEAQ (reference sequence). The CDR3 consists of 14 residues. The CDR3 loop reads CASSPGGSNEKLFF. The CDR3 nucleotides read TGTGCCAGCAGCCCAGGGGGTTCTAATGAAAAACTGTTTTTT.

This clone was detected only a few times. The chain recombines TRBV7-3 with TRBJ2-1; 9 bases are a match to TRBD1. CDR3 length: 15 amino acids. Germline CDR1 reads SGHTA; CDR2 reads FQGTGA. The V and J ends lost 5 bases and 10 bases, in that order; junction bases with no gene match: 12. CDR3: CASSKRQGELTEQFF. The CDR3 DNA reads TGTGCCAGCAGCAAGCGACAGGGGGAATTGACAGAGCAGTTCTTC.

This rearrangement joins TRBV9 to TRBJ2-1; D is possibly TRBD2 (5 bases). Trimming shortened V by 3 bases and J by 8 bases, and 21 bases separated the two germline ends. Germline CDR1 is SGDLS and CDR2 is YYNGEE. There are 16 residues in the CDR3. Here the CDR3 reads CASSAPLPTRTDEQFF. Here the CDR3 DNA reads TGTGCCAGCAGCGCACCCTTACCAACTAGAACGGATGAGCAGTTCTTC.

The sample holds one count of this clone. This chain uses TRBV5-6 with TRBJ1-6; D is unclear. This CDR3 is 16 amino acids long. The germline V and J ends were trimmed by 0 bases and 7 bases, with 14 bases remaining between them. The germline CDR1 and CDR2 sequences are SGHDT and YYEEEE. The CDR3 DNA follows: TGTGCCAGCAGCTTGGAAGGCGGACGCGGGAATTCACCCCTCCACTTT. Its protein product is CASSLEGGRGNSPLHF.

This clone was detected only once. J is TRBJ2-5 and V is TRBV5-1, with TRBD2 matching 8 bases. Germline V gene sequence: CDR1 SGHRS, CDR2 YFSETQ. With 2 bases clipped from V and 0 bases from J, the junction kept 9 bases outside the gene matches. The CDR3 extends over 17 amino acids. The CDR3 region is CASSFAFGSGNQETQYF. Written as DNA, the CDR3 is TGCGCCAGCAGCTTTGCTTTCGGTAGCGGGAACCAAGAGACCCAGTACTTC.

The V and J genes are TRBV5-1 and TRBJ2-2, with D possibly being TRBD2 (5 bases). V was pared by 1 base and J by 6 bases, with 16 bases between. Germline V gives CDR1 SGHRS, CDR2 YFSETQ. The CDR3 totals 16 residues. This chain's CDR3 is CASSLFPPGSAGELFF. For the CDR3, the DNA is TGCGCCAGCAGCTTGTTCCCTCCGGGGTCCGCCGGGGAGCTGTTTTTT.

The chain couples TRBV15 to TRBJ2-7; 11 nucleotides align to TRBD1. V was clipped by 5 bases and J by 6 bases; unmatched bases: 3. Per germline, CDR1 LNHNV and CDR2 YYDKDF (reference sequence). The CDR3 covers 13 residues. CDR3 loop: CATSGGQGAEQYF. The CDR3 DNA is TGTGCCACCAGCGGAGGACAGGGGGCCGAGCAGTACTTC.

The DNA for the CDR3 is TGTGCCAGCAGCCGGGGACTAGCGGGAGCCCCCTACAATGAGCAGTTCTTC. Its translation is CASSRGLAGAPYNEQFF. The chain joins TRBV3-1 (or the pseudogene TRBV3-2) to TRBJ2-1; 14 nucleotides match TRBD2. The CDR3 is made up of 17 amino acids. The junction had 4 bases not matched to a gene; V was cut back by 4 bases and J by 2 bases. The germline gives CDR1 LGHDT, CDR2 YNNKEL (reference sequence).

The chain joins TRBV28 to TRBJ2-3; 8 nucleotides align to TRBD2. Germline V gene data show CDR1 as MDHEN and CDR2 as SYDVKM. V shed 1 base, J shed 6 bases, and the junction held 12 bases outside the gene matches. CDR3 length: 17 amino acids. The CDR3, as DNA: TGTGCCAGCAGTTTATTGGGGTGGCGGGAGGATTCGGATACGCAGTATTTT. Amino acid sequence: CASSLLGWREDSDTQYF.

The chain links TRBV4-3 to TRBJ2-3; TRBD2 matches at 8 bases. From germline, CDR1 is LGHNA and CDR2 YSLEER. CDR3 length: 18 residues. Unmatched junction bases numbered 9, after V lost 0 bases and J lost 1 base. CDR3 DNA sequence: TGCGCCAGCAGCCAAGACCAGGGACTAGGTGATCGCACAGATACGCAGTATTTT. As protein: CASSQDQGLGDRTDTQYF.

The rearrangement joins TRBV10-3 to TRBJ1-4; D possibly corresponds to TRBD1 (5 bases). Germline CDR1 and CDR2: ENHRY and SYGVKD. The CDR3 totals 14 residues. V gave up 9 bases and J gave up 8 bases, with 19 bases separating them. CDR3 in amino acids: CAIRKDGGQEKLFF. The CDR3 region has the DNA TGTGCCATTAGAAAAGACGGGGGTCAAGAAAAACTGTTTTTT.

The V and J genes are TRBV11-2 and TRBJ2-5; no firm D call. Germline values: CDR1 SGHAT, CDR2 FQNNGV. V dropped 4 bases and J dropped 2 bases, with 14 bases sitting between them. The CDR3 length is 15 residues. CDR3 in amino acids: CASSYSRPLQETQYF. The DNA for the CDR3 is TGTGCCAGCAGCTACTCTAGGCCTCTTCAAGAGACCCAGTACTTC.

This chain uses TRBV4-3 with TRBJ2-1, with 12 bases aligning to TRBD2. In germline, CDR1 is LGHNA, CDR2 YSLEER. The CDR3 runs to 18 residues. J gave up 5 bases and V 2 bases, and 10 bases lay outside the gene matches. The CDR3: CASSQTTAGTSGHNEQFF. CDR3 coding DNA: TGCGCCAGCAGCCAAACGACAGCCGGGACTAGCGGGCACAATGAGCAGTTCTTC.

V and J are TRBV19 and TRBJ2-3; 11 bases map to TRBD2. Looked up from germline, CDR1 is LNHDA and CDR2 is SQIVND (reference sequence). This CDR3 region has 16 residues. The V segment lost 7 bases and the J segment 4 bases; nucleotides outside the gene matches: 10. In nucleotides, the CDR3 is TGTGCCAGTACCTCACAGGGGACTAGCGGACCAGATACGCAGTATTTT. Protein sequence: CASTSQGTSGPDTQYF.

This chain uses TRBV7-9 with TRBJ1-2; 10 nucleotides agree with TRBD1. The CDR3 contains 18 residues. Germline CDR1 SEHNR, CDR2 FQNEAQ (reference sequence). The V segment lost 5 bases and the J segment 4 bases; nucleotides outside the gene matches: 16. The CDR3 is CASSALTGQGISGYGYTF. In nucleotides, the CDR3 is TGTGCCAGCAGCGCACTCACGGGACAGGGGATCTCTGGCTATGGCTACACCTTC.

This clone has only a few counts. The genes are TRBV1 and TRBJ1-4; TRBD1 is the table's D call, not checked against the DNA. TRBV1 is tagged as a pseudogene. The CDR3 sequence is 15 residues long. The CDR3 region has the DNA TGCACCAGTAATGGACAGGGGGCAACTAATGAAAAACTGTTTTTT. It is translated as CTSNGQGATNEKLFF.

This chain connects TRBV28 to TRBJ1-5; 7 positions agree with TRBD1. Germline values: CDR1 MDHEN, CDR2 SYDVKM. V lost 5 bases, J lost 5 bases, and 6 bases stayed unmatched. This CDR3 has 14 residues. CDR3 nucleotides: TGTGCCAGCAGTCCTGGGACAGAGGATCAGCCCCAGCATTTT. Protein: CASSPGTEDQPQHF.

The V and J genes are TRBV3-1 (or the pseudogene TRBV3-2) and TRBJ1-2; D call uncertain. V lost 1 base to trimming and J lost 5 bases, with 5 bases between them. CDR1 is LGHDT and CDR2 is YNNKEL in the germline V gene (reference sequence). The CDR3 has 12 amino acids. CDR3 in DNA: TGTGCCAGCAGCCAAGTACTTTATGGCTACACCTTC. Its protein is CASSQVLYGYTF.

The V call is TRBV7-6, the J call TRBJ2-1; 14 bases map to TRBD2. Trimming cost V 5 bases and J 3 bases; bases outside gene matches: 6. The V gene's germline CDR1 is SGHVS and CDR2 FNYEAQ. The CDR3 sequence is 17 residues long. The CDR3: CASSAAGTSGSYNEQFF. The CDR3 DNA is TGTGCCAGCAGCGCAGCCGGGACTAGCGGGAGCTACAATGAGCAGTTCTTC.

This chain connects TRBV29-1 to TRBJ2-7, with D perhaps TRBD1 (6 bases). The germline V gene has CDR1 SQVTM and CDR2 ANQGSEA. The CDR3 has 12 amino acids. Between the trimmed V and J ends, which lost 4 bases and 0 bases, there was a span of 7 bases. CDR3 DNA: TGCAGCGTTGTAGGGGGCTCCTACGAGCAGTACTTC. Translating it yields CSVVGGSYEQYF.